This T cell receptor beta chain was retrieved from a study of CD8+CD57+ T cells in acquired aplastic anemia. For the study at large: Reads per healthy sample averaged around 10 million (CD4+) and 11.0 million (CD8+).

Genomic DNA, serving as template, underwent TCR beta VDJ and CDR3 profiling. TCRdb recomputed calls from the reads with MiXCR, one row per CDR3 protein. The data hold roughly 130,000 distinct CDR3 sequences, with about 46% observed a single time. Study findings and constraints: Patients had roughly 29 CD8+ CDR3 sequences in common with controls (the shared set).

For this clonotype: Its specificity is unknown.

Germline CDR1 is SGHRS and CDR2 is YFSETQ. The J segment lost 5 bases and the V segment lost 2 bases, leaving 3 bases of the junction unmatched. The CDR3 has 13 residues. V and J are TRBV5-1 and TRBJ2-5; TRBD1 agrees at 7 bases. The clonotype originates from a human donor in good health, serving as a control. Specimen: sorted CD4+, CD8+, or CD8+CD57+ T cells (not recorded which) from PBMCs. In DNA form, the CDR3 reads TGCGCCAGCAGCTTAGACAGGGCTGAGACCCAGTACTTC. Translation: CASSLDRAETQYF.